This T cell receptor (beta chain) was obtained from a study of T cell changes during pregnancy in multiple sclerosis. TCRdb's table, derived via immunoSEQ multiplex PCR, lists solely in-frame clones and lacks some. Here the sample spans 30,000 to 35,000 clones, roughly 90% being singletons. The CDR3 contains 13 residues. Trimming cost V 3 bases and J 8 bases, with 14 bases left between them. The germline gives CDR1 SQVTM, CDR2 ANQGSEA. The material was CD8+ T cells from peripheral blood mononuclear cells, obtained after pregnancy. The source is a female donor with multiple sclerosis, enrolled in a pregnancy study. V and J are TRBV29-1 and TRBJ2-1, with a weak D call TRBD1 (6 bases). CDR3 amino acids: CSVDSRGLYEQFF. The CDR3, as DNA: TGCAGCGTTGACTCCAGGGGTCTCTATGAGCAGTTCTTC.